This TCR beta chain is drawn from a study of human T cells and chemical hapten exposure. Study observations and caveats: It was expanded TCRs that formed significantly more large CDR3 similarity clusters than controls did. Higher patch test scores went with higher counts of PT1 expanded TCRs.

Specified time point: patch test 1, 2 weeks after DPC sensitization. Treatment meaning: therapeutic diphenylcyclopropenone sensitization with weekly scalp DPC. RNA extraction used unfractionated whole blood as the source of total RNA. From the RACE reads, TCRdb called clonotypes with MiXCR, one entry per CDR3 protein. The sample records fewer than 400,000 distinct CDR3 sequences, approximately 6.3% being singletons. With V trimmed by 4 bases and J by 1 base, 5 bases remained unmatched. The CDR3 runs 15 residues. The table lists this clonotype with a few counts. Its matching antigen is unknown. The V call is TRBV12-3 or TRBV12-4, the J call TRBJ1-1; 8 bases line up with TRBD1. The specimen was whole blood, collected in connection with sensitization to the hapten diphenylcyclopropenone (DPC). This TCR was recovered from a woman between 18 and 29 years old with alopecia areata. Some clones in this sample may be carry-over from other donors' samples. In DNA form, the CDR3 reads TGTGCCAGCAGTTCACCAGGGGGCGGGAACACTGAAGCTTTCTTT. This sequence encodes CASSSPGGGNTEAFF.